This T cell receptor beta chain came from a study of T cells in Graves' hyperthyroidism and ophthalmopathy. Study results and limitations: Most thyroid clonotypes with frequency above 0.001 were detected in blood.

This clonotype was found many times. Its specificity is not known. Authors of the study amplified TCR beta CDR3 regions from RNA transcripts. A first-round RT-PCR of the TCR CDR3 used the HTBI primer set. TCRdb passed the multiplex PCR reads through MiXCR, listing each CDR3 protein once. The table records 380,000 or so distinct CDR3 sequences, roughly 13% of them present only once. Germline V lookup: CDR1 SNHLY, CDR2 FYNNEI. This CDR3 comprises 14 residues. V was trimmed by 8 bases and J by 0 bases, leaving 14 bases between them. Investigators excluded patients with uncontrolled infection, other autoimmune disease, pregnancy or lactation. Clinical symptoms, serum thyroxine, TRAb, thyroid ultrasound and orbital computed tomography established diagnosis. The PBMCs studied were ones that came from about 10 ml fresh peripheral blood.

This receptor was identified in a man aged 25-45 years with Graves' hyperthyroidism that later progressed to Graves' ophthalmopathy. This chain links TRBV2 with TRBJ2-7; D is perhaps TRBD2 (6 bases). What was sequenced was blood. CDR3 bases: TGTGCCAGCCTGGAGGGCGGCTTCTCCTACGAGCAGTACTTC. It encodes CASLEGGFSYEQYF.